This TCR beta chain was profiled in a study of cytomegalovirus exposure and HLA in healthy donors. Regarding the study as a whole: Later work found most CMV-associated TCR beta chains apparently HLA-restricted. Trimming of TCR beta V- and J-genes showed a link, identified in a later analysis, to a missense DCLRE1C variant.

About this clone: Antigen: not known.

Both 60 Vbeta primers and 13 Jbeta primers went into the PCR. Measured with immunoSEQ multiplex PCR; TCRdb has only the in-frame clones, and not every one. This sample has tens of thousands of clones, with around 70% found just once. This CDR3 is 12 amino acids long. V lost 2 bases and J 7 bases, leaving 8 bases between the germline ends. Germline-derived CDR1 and CDR2 are MDHEN and SYDVKM. Sequenced input: PBMCs. V and J are TRBV28 and TRBJ1-2; possible D gene TRBD1, 6 bases. The TCR comes from a man between 18 and 29 years old in good health and CMV-seronegative. CDR3 DNA: TGTGCCAGCAGTTTAGGACAGAGTGGCTACACCTTC. Protein sequence: CASSLGQSGYTF.